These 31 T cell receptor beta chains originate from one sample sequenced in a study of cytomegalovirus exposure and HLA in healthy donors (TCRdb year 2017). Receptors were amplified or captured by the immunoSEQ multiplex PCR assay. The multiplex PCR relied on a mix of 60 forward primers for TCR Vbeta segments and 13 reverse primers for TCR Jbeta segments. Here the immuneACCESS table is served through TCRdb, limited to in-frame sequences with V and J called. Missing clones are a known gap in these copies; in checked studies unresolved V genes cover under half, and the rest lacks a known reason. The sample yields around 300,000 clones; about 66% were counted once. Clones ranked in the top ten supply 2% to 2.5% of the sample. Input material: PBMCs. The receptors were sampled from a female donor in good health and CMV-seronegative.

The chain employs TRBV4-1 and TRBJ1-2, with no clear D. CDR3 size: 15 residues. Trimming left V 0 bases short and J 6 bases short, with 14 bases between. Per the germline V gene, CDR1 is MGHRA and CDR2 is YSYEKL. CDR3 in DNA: TGCGCCAGCAGCCAAGATCCGGGCGGGCCCCATGGCTACACCTTC. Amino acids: CASSQDPGGPHGYTF.

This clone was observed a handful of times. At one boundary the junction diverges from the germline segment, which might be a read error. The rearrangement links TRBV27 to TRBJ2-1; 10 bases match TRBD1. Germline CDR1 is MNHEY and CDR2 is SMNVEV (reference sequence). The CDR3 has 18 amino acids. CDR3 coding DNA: TGTGCCAGCAGTCTATCATCCGGGACAGGGGTACTACGGGGTGAGCAGTTCTTC. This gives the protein CASSLSSGTGVLRGEQFF.

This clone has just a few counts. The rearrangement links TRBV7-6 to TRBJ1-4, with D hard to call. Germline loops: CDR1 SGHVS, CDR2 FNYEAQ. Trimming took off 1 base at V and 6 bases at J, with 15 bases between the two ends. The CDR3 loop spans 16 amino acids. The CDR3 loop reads CASSLVADRLDEKLFF. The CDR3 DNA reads TGTGCCAGCAGCTTAGTAGCGGATCGATTGGATGAAAAACTGTTTTTT.

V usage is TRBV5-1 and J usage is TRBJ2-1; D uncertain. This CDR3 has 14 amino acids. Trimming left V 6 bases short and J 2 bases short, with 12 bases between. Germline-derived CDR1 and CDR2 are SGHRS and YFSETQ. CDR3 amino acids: CASTSGLTYNEQFF. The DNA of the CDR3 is TGCGCCAGCACTTCTGGGCTCACCTACAATGAGCAGTTCTTC.

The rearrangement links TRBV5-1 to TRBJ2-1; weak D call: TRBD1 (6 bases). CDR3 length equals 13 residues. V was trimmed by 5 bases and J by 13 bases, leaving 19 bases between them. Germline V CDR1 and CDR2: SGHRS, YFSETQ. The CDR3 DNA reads TGCGCCAGCAGTCCCTACACCGGACAGAACCAGTTCTTC. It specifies CASSPYTGQNQFF.

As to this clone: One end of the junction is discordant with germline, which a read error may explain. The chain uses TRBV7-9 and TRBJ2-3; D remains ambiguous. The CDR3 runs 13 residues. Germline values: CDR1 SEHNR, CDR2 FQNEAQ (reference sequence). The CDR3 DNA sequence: TGTTCCAGCAGCTTAGGGCTTCCAGATACGCAGTATTTT. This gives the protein CSSSLGLPDTQYF.

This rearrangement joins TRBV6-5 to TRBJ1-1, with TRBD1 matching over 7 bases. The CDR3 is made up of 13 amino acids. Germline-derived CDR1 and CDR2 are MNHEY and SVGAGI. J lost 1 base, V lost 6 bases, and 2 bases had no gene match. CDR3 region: CASRDRTNTEAFF. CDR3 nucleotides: TGTGCCAGCAGGGACAGGACGAACACTGAAGCTTTCTTT.

CDR3 nucleotide sequence: TGTGCCAGTAGTATAGGGCGGGATTTCGCCGGGGAGCTGTTTTTT. Protein sequence: CASSIGRDFAGELFF. This chain links TRBV19 with TRBJ2-2; D is possibly TRBD2 (6 bases). With 1 base removed from V and 6 bases from J, the gap between germline ends came to 12 bases. The CDR3 is made up of 15 amino acids. Germline V gives CDR1 LNHDA, CDR2 SQIVND (reference sequence).

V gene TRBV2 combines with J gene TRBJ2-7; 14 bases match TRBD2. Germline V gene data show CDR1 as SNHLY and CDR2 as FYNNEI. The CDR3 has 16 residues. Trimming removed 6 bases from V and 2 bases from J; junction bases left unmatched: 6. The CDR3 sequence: CASSVGTSGSTYEQYF. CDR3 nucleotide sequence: TGTGCCAGCAGCGTAGGGACTAGCGGGAGTACCTACGAGCAGTACTTC.

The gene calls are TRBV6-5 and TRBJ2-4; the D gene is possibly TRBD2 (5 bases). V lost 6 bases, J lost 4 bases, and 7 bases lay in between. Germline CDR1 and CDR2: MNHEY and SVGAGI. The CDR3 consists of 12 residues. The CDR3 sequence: CASRGEKNIQYF. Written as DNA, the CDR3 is TGTGCCAGCAGGGGAGAAAAAAACATTCAGTACTTC.

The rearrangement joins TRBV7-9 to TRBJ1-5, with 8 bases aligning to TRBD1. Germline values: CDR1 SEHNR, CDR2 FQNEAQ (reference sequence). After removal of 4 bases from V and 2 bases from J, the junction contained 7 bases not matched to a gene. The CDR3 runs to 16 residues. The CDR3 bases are TGTGCCAGCAGCTCAACGGACAGGGCAGGCAATCAGCCCCAGCATTTT. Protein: CASSSTDRAGNQPQHF.

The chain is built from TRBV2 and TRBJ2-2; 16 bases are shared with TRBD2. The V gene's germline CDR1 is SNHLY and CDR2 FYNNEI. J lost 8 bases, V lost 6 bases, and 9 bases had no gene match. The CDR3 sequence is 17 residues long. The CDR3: CASRTGTSGRAVGELFF. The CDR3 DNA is TGTGCCAGCAGGACCGGGACTAGCGGGAGGGCCGTTGGGGAGCTGTTTTTT. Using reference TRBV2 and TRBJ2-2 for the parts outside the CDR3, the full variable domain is EPEVTQTPSHQVTQMGQEVILRCVPISNHLYFYWYRQILGQKVEFLVSFYNNEISEKSEIFDDQFSVERPDGSNFTLKIRSTKLEDSAMYFCASRTGTSGRAVGELFFGEGSRLTVL.

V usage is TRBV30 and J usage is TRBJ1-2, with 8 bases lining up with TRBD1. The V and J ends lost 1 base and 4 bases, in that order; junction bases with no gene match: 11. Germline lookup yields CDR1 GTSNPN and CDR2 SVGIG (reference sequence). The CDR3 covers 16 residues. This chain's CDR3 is CAWSGTRQGARYGYTF. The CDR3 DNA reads TGTGCCTGGAGTGGAACCCGCCAGGGGGCACGCTATGGCTACACCTTC.

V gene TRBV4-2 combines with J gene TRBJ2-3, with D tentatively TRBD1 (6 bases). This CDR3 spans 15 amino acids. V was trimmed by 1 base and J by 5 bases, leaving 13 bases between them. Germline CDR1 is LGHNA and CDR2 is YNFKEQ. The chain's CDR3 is CASSQGGQEKDTQYF. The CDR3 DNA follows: TGTGCCAGCAGCCAAGGGGGGCAGGAGAAAGATACGCAGTATTTT.

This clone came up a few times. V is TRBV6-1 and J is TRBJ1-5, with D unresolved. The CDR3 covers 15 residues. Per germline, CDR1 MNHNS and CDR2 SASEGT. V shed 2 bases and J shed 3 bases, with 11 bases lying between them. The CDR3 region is CASSELRFANQPQHF. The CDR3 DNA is TGTGCCAGCAGTGAACTCCGGTTTGCCAATCAGCCCCAGCATTTT.

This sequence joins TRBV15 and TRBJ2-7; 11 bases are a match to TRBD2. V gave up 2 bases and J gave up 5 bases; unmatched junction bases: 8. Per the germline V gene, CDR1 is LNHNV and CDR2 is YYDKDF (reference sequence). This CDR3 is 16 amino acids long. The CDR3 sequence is CATSRPTSGSRDEQYF. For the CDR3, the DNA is TGTGCCACCAGCAGACCTACTAGCGGGAGTAGGGACGAGCAGTACTTC.

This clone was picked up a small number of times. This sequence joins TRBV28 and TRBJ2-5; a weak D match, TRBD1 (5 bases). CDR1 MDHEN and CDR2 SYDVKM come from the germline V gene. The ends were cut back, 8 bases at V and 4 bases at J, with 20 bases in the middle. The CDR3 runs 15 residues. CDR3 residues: CASASPTVWGETQYF. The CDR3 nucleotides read TGTGCCAGCGCCTCCCCGACAGTGTGGGGAGAGACCCAGTACTTC. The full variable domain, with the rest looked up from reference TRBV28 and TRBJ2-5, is DVKVTQSSRYLVKRTGEKVFLECVQDMDHENMFWYRQDPGLGLRLIYFSYDVKMKEKGDIPEGYSVSREKKERFSLILESASTNQTSMYLCASASPTVWGETQYFGPGTRLLVL.

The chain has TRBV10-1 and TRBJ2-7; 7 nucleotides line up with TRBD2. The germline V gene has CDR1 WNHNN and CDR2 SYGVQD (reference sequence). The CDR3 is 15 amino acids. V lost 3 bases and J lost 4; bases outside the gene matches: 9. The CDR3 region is CASSETGTNTYEQYF. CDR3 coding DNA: TGCGCCAGCAGTGAAACCGGGACTAACACTTACGAGCAGTACTTC.

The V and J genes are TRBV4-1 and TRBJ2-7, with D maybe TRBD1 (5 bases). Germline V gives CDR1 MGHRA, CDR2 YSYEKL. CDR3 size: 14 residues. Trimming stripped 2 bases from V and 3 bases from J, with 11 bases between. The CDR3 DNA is TGCGCCAGCAGCCAATTTCTGGGGCTCTACGAGCAGTACTTC. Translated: CASSQFLGLYEQYF.

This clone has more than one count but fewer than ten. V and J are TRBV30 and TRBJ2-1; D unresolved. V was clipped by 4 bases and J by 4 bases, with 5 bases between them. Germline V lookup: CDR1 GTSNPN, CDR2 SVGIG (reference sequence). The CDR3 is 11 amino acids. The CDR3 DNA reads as TGTGCCTGGACTACTTACAATGAGCAGTTCTTC. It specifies CAWTTYNEQFF. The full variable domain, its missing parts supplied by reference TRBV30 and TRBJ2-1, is SQTIHQWPATLVQPVGSPLSLECTVEGTSNPNLYWYRQAAGRGLQLLFYSVGIGQISSEVPQNLSASRPQDRQFILSSKKLLLSDSGFYLCAWTTYNEQFFGPGTRLTVL.

The CDR3 DNA is TGTGCCAGTAGTACCGCCGACAGGGACCGCCAGCCCCAGCATTTT. This gives the protein CASSTADRDRQPQHF. The V and J genes are TRBV19 and TRBJ1-5, with 7 positions matching TRBD1. The trim removed 4 bases at V and 7 bases at J, leaving 10 bases unmatched. The germline V gene encodes CDR1 LNHDA and CDR2 SQIVND (reference sequence). This CDR3 contains 15 residues.

CDR3 DNA sequence: TGTGCCAGCAGTGTCCGTCCTGAAGCTTTCTTT. Its translation is CASSVRPEAFF. This chain links TRBV2 with TRBJ1-1; D ambiguous. Trimming took 4 bases from V and 6 from J, leaving 6 bases between them. The V gene's germline CDR1 is SNHLY and CDR2 FYNNEI. The length of the CDR3 is 11 residues.

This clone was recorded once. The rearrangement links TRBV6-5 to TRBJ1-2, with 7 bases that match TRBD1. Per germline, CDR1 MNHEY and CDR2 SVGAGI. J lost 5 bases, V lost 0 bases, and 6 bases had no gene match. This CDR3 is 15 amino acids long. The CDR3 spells CASSYSQGGIYGYTF. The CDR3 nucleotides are TGTGCCAGCAGTTACTCTCAGGGGGGTATATATGGCTACACCTTC.

CDR3 in DNA: TGTGCCAGCAGCTTCTTTCCCGACACCGGGGAGCTGTTTTTT. Amino acids: CASSFFPDTGELFF. This rearrangement joins TRBV5-5 to TRBJ2-2, with unresolved D. Germline lookup yields CDR1 SGHKS and CDR2 YYEKEE (reference sequence). Trimming shortened V by 2 bases and J by 3 bases, and 8 bases separated the two germline ends. The CDR3 loop spans 14 amino acids.

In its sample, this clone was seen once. In DNA form, the CDR3 reads TGTGCCAGCAGTTTTGCGGGTAGCAATCAGCCCCAGCATTTT. Its protein product is CASSFAGSNQPQHF. This sequence joins TRBV27 and TRBJ1-5; D unresolved. This CDR3 is built from 14 residues. V shed 3 bases and J shed 0 bases, with 6 bases lying between them. CDR1 and CDR2 (germline): MNHEY, SMNVEV (reference sequence).

The DNA for the CDR3 is TGCGCCAGCAGCTTATTACCCCTTTCGACAGGCATGAACACTGAAGCTTTCTTT. The encoded protein is CASSLLPLSTGMNTEAFF. J is TRBJ1-1 and V is TRBV5-1, with D possibly TRBD1 on 6 matching bases. CDR1 SGHRS and CDR2 YFSETQ come from the germline V gene. The CDR3 contains 18 residues. The germline V and J ends were trimmed by 2 bases and 0 bases, with 20 bases remaining between them.

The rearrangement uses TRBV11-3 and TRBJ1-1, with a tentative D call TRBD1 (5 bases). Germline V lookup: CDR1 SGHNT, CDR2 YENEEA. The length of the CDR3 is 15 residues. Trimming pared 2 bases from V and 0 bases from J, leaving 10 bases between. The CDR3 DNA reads TGTGCCAGCAGCTTATCGGGGGGTATGAACACTGAAGCTTTCTTT. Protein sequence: CASSLSGGMNTEAFF.

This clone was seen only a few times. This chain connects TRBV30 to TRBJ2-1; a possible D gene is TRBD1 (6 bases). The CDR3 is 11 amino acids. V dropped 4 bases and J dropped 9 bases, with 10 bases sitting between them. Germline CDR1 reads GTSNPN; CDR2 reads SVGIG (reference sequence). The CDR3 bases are TGTGCCTGGAACCTCAGGGGTGAGCAGTTCTTC. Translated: CAWNLRGEQFF.

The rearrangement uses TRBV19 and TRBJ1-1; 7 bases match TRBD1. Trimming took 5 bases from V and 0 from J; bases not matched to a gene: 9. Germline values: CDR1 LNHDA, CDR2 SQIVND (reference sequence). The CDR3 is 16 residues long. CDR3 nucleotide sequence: TGTGCCAGTAGTGGAACGACAGGGATGATGAACACTGAAGCTTTCTTT. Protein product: CASSGTTGMMNTEAFF.

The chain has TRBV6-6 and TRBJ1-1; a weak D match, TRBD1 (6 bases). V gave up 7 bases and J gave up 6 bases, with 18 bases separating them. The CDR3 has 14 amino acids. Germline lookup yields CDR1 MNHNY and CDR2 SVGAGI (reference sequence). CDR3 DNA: TGTGCCAGCACCACGGGGGGCGGGAGGGCTGAAGCTTTCTTT. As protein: CASTTGGGRAEAFF.

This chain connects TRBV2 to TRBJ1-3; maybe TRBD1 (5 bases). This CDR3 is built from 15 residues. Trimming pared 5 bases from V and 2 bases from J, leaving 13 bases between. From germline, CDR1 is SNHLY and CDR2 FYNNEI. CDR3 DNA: TGTGCCAGCAGTATCTGGGCAGGGACTGGAAACACCATATATTTT. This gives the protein CASSIWAGTGNTIYF.